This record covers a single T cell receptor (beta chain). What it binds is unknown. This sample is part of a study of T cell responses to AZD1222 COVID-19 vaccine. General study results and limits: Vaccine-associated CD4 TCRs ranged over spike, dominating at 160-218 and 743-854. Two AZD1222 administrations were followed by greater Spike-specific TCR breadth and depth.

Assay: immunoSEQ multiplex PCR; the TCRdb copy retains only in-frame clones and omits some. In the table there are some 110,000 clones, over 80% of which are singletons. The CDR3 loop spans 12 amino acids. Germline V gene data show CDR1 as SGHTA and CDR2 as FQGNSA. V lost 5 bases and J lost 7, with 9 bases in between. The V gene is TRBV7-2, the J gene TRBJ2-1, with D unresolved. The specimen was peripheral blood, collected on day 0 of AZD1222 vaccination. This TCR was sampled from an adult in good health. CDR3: CASSQSLNEQFF. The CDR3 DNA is TGTGCCAGCAGCCAATCCCTAAATGAGCAGTTCTTC.